The following is a T cell receptor beta chain sequence with its context. This entry belongs to a study of response to subunit inactivated influenza vaccine. Each CDR3 protein gets one entry after TCRdb re-called the RT-PCR reads with MiXCR. This table has around 320,000 distinct CDR3 sequences, roughly 22% appearing once. Germline CDR1 MNHEY, CDR2 SVGEGT. Between the trimmed V and J ends, which lost 6 bases and 4 bases, there was a span of 9 bases. There are 12 residues in the CDR3. The chain is built from TRBV6-2 or TRBV6-3 and TRBJ1-2; D not resolved. The sequencing used PBMCs from blood, collected approximately 22 months after vaccination. The clonotype comes from a man aged 45 to 75 who received an inactivated influenza vaccine. The DNA of the CDR3 is TGTGCCAGCAGCCCCCAGCGCTATGGCTACACCTTC. Translating gives CASSPQRYGYTF.